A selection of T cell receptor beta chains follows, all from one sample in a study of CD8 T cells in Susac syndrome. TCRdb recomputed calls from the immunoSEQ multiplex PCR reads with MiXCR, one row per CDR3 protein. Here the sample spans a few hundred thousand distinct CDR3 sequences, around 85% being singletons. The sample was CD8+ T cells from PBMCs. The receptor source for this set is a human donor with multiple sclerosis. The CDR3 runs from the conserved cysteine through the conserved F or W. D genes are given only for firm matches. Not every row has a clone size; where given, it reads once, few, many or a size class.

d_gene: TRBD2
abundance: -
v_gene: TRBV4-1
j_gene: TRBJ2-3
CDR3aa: CASSQVDSGSYTQYF
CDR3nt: TGCGCCAGCAGCCAAGTGGATAGCGGGAGCTATACGCAGTATTTT

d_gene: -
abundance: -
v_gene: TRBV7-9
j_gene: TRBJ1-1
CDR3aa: CASAPGRFDTEAFF
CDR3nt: TGTGCCAGCGCTCCCGGGAGGTTCGACACTGAAGCTTTCTTT

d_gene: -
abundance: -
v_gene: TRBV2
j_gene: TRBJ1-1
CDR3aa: CASSKTGDTEAFF
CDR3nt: TGTGCCAGCAGTAAGACTGGCGACACTGAAGCTTTCTTT

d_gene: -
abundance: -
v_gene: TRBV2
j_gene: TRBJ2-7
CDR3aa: CASTELTSQGYEQYF
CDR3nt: TGTGCCAGCACAGAACTGACATCACAAGGTTACGAGCAGTACTTC

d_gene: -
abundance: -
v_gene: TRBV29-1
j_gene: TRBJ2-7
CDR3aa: CSVEDEGTYEQYF
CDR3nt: TGCAGCGTTGAAGACGAGGGTACCTACGAGCAGTACTTC

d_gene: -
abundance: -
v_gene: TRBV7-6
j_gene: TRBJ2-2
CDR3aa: CASSLVAPGELFF
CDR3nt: TGTGCCAGCAGCTTAGTGGCCCCCGGGGAGCTGTTTTTT

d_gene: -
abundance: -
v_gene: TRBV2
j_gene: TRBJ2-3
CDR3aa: CASSPRWTSTDTQYF
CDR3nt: TGTGCCAGCAGCCCCCGGTGGACTAGCACAGATACGCAGTATTTT

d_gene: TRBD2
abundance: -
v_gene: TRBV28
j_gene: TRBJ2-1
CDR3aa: CASSPASGGEDEQFF
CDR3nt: TGTGCCAGCAGTCCAGCGAGCGGGGGGGAAGATGAGCAGTTCTTC

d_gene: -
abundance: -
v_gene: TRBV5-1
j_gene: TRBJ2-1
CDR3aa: CASSLVAPLNEQFF
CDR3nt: TGCGCCAGCAGCTTGGTGGCTCCCTTGAATGAGCAGTTCTTC

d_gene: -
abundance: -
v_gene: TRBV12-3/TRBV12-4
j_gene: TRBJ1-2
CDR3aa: CASSSLIDSYGVYTF
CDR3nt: TGTGCCAGCAGTTCTCTAATTGACTCCTACGGAGTCTACACCTTC

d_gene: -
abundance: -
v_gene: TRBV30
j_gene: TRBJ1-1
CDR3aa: CAWSASGTTEAFF
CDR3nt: TGTGCCTGGAGTGCCTCAGGGACGACTGAAGCTTTCTTT

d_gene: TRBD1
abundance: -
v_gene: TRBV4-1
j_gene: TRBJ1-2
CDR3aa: CASSRDRALGGYTF
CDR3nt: TGCGCCAGCAGCCGGGACAGGGCCCTCGGTGGCTACACCTTC

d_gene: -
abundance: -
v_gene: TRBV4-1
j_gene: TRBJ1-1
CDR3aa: CASSLLQGTIEAFF
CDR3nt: TGCGCCAGCAGCCTCCTGCAAGGGACCATTGAAGCTTTCTTT

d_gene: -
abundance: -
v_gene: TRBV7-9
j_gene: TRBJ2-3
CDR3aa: CASSGTGTSTDTQYF
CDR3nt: TGTGCCAGCAGCGGTACCGGGACAAGCACAGATACGCAGTATTTT

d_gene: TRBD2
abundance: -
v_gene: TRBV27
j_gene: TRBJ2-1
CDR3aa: CASSLRASGNEQFF
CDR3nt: TGTGCCAGCAGTTTAAGGGCTAGCGGAAATGAGCAGTTCTTC

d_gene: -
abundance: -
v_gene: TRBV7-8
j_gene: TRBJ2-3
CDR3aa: CASSLQGTTDTQYF
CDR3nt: TGTGCCAGCAGCTTACAGGGGACGACAGATACGCAGTATTTT

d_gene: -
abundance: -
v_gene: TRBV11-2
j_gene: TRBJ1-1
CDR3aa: CASSRWDIEHTEAFF
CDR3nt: TGTGCCAGCAGCAGATGGGACATTGAGCACACTGAAGCTTTCTTT

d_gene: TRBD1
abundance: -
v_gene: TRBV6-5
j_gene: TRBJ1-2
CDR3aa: CASSYAGTGEIFYGYTF
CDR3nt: TGTGCCAGCAGTTACGCCGGGACAGGCGAAATCTTTTATGGCTACACCTTC

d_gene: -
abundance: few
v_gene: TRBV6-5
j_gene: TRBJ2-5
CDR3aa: CASSYSAQETQYF
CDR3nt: TGTGCCAGCAGTTACTCCGCGCAAGAGACCCAGTACTTC

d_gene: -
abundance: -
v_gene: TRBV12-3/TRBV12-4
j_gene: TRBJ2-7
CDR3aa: CASAVLRLDSYEQYF
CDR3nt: TGTGCCAGCGCCGTATTAAGACTGGATTCTTACGAGCAGTACTTC

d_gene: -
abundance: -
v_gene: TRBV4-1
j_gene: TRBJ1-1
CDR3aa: CASSQATRNTEAFF
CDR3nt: TGCGCCAGCAGCCAAGCAACACGAAACACTGAAGCTTTCTTT

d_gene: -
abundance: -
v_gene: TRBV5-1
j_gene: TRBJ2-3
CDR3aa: CASSLVGVSTDTQYF
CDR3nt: TGCGCCAGCAGCTTGGTGGGGGTCAGCACAGATACGCAGTATTTT

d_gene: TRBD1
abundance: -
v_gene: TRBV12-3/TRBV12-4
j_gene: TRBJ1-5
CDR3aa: CASAHGDRGQPQHF
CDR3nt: TGTGCCAGCGCCCATGGGGACAGGGGGCAACCCCAGCATTTT

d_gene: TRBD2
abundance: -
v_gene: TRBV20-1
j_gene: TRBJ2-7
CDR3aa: CSASGVLAGAISYEQYF
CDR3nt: TGCAGTGCTAGCGGAGTACTAGCGGGGGCGATCTCCTACGAGCAGTACTTC

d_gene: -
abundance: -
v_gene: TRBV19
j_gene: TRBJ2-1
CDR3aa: CASSPQDELGEQFF
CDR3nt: TGTGCCAGTAGTCCTCAGGATGAGCTCGGTGAGCAGTTCTTC

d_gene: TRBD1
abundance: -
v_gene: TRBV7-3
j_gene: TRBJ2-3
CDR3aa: CASRSGTGMADTQYF
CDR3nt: TGTGCCAGCAGATCCGGGACAGGGATGGCAGATACGCAGTATTTT

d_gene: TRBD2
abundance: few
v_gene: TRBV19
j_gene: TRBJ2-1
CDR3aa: CASSTSGYNEQFF
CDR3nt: TGTGCCAGTAGTACTAGCGGATACAATGAGCAGTTCTTC